The entry below describes one T cell receptor (beta chain). Its specificity is not known. The CDR3 extends over 13 amino acids. V shed 4 bases and J shed 8 bases, with 12 bases lying between them. Looked up from germline, CDR1 is KGHSH and CDR2 is LQKENI. The data are from a study of siplizumab effects on memory and regulatory T cells. Study-level results: Significant reduction of alloreactive sequences traceable to unstimulated CD4+ memory cells was observed with siplizumab. Naive T cells looked more diverse than memory cells and looked like major alloresponse contributors. Versus around 30% in controls, the mappable alloreactive CD4+ clones averaged approximately 64% Treg-derived with siplizumab.

Some clones are missing from TCRdb's copy, which holds only in-frame ones; the method was immunoSEQ multiplex PCR. The sample shows over 100,000 clones, about 91% of them seen only once. The TCR sequence derives from a human donor in good health. The rearrangement uses TRBV18 and TRBJ2-1; TRBD1 is a possible D gene (6 bases). The material sequenced was Tregs sorted from blood. CDR3 sequence reads: CASSQSTGDEQFF. The CDR3 nucleotides are TGTGCCAGCTCACAATCGACAGGTGATGAGCAGTTCTTC. Filled out from reference TRBV18 and TRBJ2-1, the complete variable domain reads NAGVMQNPRHLVRRRGQEARLRCSPMKGHSHVYWYRQLPEEGLKFMVYLQKENIIDESGMPKERFSAEFPKEGPSILRIQQVVRGDSAAYFCASSQSTGDEQFFGPGTRLTVL.